This is a list of T cell receptor beta chains from one sample in a study of T-cell memory formation after mild COVID-19. In TCRdb, the 5' RACE reads were re-called with MiXCR into one record per CDR3 protein. Among 30,000 to 45,000 distinct CDR3 sequences listed, approximately 10% were seen once. The specimen was PBMCs or a T cell subset sorted from them (not recorded which). The source of these receptors is a man between 18 and 29 years old who had mild COVID-19 (a few samples of this study predate the infection). Cell type and time point are not known. CDR3s leave out the opening cysteine and the closing phenylalanine or tryptophan. The D gene is left open where the match is weak. Clone size is given for some rows only: seen once, a few or many times, or a class if the clone is expanded.

clone size: many
D gene: NA
V gene: TRBV7-2
CDR3 protein: ASSFYNGPTTGELF

clone size: many
D gene: NA
V gene: TRBV29-1
CDR3 protein: SVVQETQY

clone size: many
D gene: NA
V gene: TRBV5-5
CDR3 protein: ASTHRRPGDYNEQF

clone size: many
D gene: TRBD2
V gene: TRBV6-5
CDR3 protein: ASSHPASGGDHPYYNEQF

clone size: many
D gene: NA
V gene: TRBV6-5
CDR3 protein: ASRVGAPAKNIQY

clone size: many
D gene: NA
V gene: TRBV19
CDR3 protein: ASARSGNTGELF

clone size: many
D gene: NA
V gene: TRBV12-3/TRBV12-4
CDR3 protein: ASSFSAANEKLF

clone size: NA
D gene: NA
V gene: TRBV7-6
CDR3 protein: ASSLGAGGEQF

clone size: many
D gene: NA
V gene: TRBV7-2
CDR3 protein: ASTLRDSNQPQH

clone size: many
D gene: NA
V gene: TRBV12-3/TRBV12-4
CDR3 protein: ASSKGLLDYEQY

clone size: many
D gene: NA
V gene: TRBV3-1
CDR3 protein: ASSHGLGEQF

clone size: NA
D gene: TRBD1
V gene: TRBV5-6
CDR3 protein: ASSARTGSYGYT

clone size: many
D gene: NA
V gene: TRBV5-4
CDR3 protein: ASSRASDYTEAF

clone size: many
D gene: NA
V gene: TRBV4-3
CDR3 protein: ASSQLPPSWETNEKLF

clone size: many
D gene: TRBD1
V gene: TRBV6-6
CDR3 protein: ASSLGQVLNSPLH

clone size: many
D gene: NA
V gene: TRBV15
CDR3 protein: ATSRASSGTYGYT

clone size: many
D gene: TRBD2
V gene: TRBV20-1
CDR3 protein: SARGYRLAGDAEQF

clone size: many
D gene: NA
V gene: TRBV19
CDR3 protein: ASSIPTADPNTGELF

clone size: many
D gene: TRBD2
V gene: TRBV7-2
CDR3 protein: ASSLGGTSGSSYEQY

clone size: many
D gene: TRBD1
V gene: TRBV6-2/TRBV6-3
CDR3 protein: ASSYDRGHQPQH

clone size: many
D gene: TRBD1
V gene: TRBV7-3
CDR3 protein: ASSPRTGDSGANVLT

clone size: NA
D gene: NA
V gene: TRBV6-2/TRBV6-3
CDR3 protein: ASSYSKAPAGGELF

clone size: many
D gene: NA
V gene: TRBV10-3
CDR3 protein: AISESRTAMNTEAF

clone size: many
D gene: NA
V gene: TRBV7-2
CDR3 protein: ASSLIVPFFQETQY

clone size: many
D gene: NA
V gene: TRBV6-1
CDR3 protein: ASSEIWQGNQPQH

clone size: many
D gene: NA
V gene: TRBV11-2
CDR3 protein: ASSSPRVIGGSGANVLT

clone size: many
D gene: NA
V gene: TRBV7-9
CDR3 protein: ASSLGGASGYSNQPQH

clone size: few
D gene: NA
V gene: TRBV4-1
CDR3 protein: ASSQEADESYNEQF

clone size: many
D gene: TRBD1
V gene: TRBV20-1
CDR3 protein: SARDRRQGYSTYLHQPQH

clone size: NA
D gene: NA
V gene: TRBV6-5
CDR3 protein: ASRPGGSETQY

clone size: NA
D gene: NA
V gene: TRBV12-3/TRBV12-4
CDR3 protein: ASSPTGGVGTQY

clone size: NA
D gene: NA
V gene: TRBV7-2
CDR3 protein: ASSLGGGAGNQPQH

clone size: NA
D gene: NA
V gene: TRBV14
CDR3 protein: ASSQAGFGQF

clone size: many
D gene: NA
V gene: TRBV7-8
CDR3 protein: ASSLLGLNTGELF

clone size: medium-sized
D gene: NA
V gene: TRBV5-1
CDR3 protein: ASSLPSPGTYNEQF

clone size: many
D gene: NA
V gene: TRBV28
CDR3 protein: ASSFAGDSYNSPLH

clone size: many
D gene: NA
V gene: TRBV12-3/TRBV12-4
CDR3 protein: ASSHKTGRETNYGYT

clone size: many
D gene: TRBD2
V gene: TRBV4-3
CDR3 protein: ASSQGSTSGGGETQY

clone size: many
D gene: TRBD2
V gene: TRBV11-2
CDR3 protein: ASSSLAGVSYNEQF

clone size: medium-sized
D gene: NA
V gene: TRBV5-4
CDR3 protein: ASSGDYPSEQF

clone size: many
D gene: NA
V gene: TRBV5-1
CDR3 protein: ASSLPGPSGELF

clone size: many
D gene: NA
V gene: TRBV7-2
CDR3 protein: ASSYRADTQY

clone size: many
D gene: NA
V gene: TRBV5-1
CDR3 protein: ASSLESQGTGELF

clone size: many
D gene: TRBD2
V gene: TRBV5-1
CDR3 protein: ASRPGLAGALTDTQY

clone size: many
D gene: NA
V gene: TRBV5-1
CDR3 protein: ASSLVTGSDTQY

clone size: many
D gene: NA
V gene: TRBV6-2/TRBV6-3
CDR3 protein: ASSYLARRWDTQY

clone size: NA
D gene: NA
V gene: TRBV28
CDR3 protein: ASSDYHGEQF

clone size: many
D gene: NA
V gene: TRBV2
CDR3 protein: ASRTSDLQETQY

clone size: many
D gene: NA
V gene: TRBV4-2
CDR3 protein: ASSQDAANQPQH

clone size: many
D gene: TRBD1
V gene: TRBV4-3
CDR3 protein: ASSQELRDRAAF

clone size: few
D gene: TRBD1
V gene: TRBV4-1
CDR3 protein: ASSQDWSSGQGSYEQY

clone size: many
D gene: NA
V gene: TRBV7-2
CDR3 protein: ASSLASSSEQY

clone size: many
D gene: NA
V gene: TRBV4-1
CDR3 protein: ASSQLSIGQGWDYGYT

clone size: many
D gene: NA
V gene: TRBV19
CDR3 protein: ASRSPSSNQPQH